This entry features one T cell receptor beta chain sequence. What it binds is not known. For every subset, genomic DNA was evenly distributed across several immunoSEQ plates. Profiling relied on immunoSEQ multiplex PCR, and the TCRdb table lists in-frame clones only, not all of them. The table records approximately 2.1 million clones, just over 90% of them present only once. Donors were healthy HIV-negative adults without recent acute infections or vaccinations. These data come from a study of shared clonotypes between healthy human individuals. Study-level results: The sharing of 4.5% to 5.5% of naive CD4 clonotypes was seen across a few donors.

Sample: naive CD4+ T cells from PBMCs. Subset meaning: CD45RA+ positively selected. The origin of this receptor is a man aged 18 to 29 in good health. Some clones in this sample may be carry-over from other donors' samples.

This CDR3 is CASNEGFNTEAFF. DNA for the CDR3: TGCGCCAGCAACGAGGGGTTCAACACTGAAGCTTTCTTT. This chain joins TRBV5-1 and TRBJ1-1; tentatively, D is TRBD1 (5 bases). This CDR3 spans 13 amino acids. The V and J ends lost 6 bases and 2 bases respectively, with 11 bases between them. Per the germline V gene, CDR1 is SGHRS and CDR2 is YFSETQ.